This is a list of T cell receptor beta chains from one sample in a study of CD8 T cells in ankylosing spondylitis. TCRdb processed the 5' RACE reads anew with MiXCR; each CDR3 protein has one entry. The repertoire includes approximately 400,000 distinct CDR3 sequences, roughly 26% of them detected once, and about 1% sits in the top ten. Specimen: blood, either unsorted or a sorted T cell fraction (not recorded which). These receptors came from a male donor with ankylosing spondylitis. The CDR3 runs from the conserved cysteine through the conserved F or W. D genes are given only for firm matches. Expanded clones are given a class, and other clones once, few, many or no size at all.

>TRBJ1-1|few|TRBD1|TRBV10-3
CAISEAAGGRTEAFF
TGTGCCATCAGTGAGGCTGCAGGGGGGCGAACTGAAGCTTTCTTT
>TRBJ2-4|many|TRBD2|TRBV29-1
CSVEAHPGSGSAKNIQYF
TGCAGCGTTGAAGCCCACCCGGGGAGCGGGAGTGCCAAAAACATTCAGTACTTC
>TRBJ2-5|few|TRBD2|TRBV5-1
CASSLVSSGEQETQYF
TGCGCCAGCAGCTTGGTTTCTAGCGGAGAACAAGAGACCCAGTACTTC
>TRBJ2-1|few|TRBD2|TRBV7-9
CASSLRREGTEQFF
TGTGCCAGCAGCTTAAGACGGGAGGGGACTGAGCAGTTCTTC
>TRBJ2-7|NA|TRBD1|TRBV2
CASRDRGTHTFF
TGTGCCAGCCGGGACAGGGGAACTCATACGTTCTTC
>TRBJ2-7|few|TRBD1|TRBV4-2
CASSLIGTGGYEQYF
TGTGCCAGCAGCCTGATTGGGACAGGGGGCTACGAGCAGTACTTC
>TRBJ1-1|few|NA|TRBV6-5
CASSYEKMNTEAFF
TGTGCCAGCAGTTACGAGAAAATGAACACTGAAGCTTTCTTT
>TRBJ2-2|NA|TRBD1|TRBV25-1
CASSELGTGDTGELFF
TGTGCCAGCAGTGAATTAGGGACAGGGGACACCGGGGAGCTGTTTTTT
>TRBJ1-5|NA|NA|TRBV4-1
CASSQGGYSNQPQHF
TGCGCCAGCAGCCAGGGAGGTTATAGCAATCAGCCCCAGCATTTT
>TRBJ1-1|few|NA|TRBV7-9
CASSLNRQVIGSTEAFF
TGTGCCAGCAGCTTAAATAGACAGGTCATAGGAAGCACTGAAGCTTTCTTT